The present T cell receptor (beta chain) was sequenced within a study of blood T cell repertoires in COVID-19. Using immunoSEQ multiplex PCR, the repertoire was profiled, and TCRdb retains in-frame clones only, with some absent. This sample has around 210,000 clones; 70% to 90% occur once, and the top ten carry 0.75% to 0.9%. CDR1 and CDR2 from the germline V gene are SGHTA and FQGNSA. The CDR3 totals 18 residues. Germline trimming cut 0 bases from V and 1 base from J; bases unmatched to any gene: 5. Material for sequencing was peripheral blood. The V and J genes are TRBV7-2 and TRBJ2-3; 12 bases are a match to TRBD2. This sequence was found in a woman aged 70-85 years with acute or convalescent COVID-19. In DNA, the CDR3 is TGTGCCAGCAGCTTAGCCCGCCGACTAGCGGGAGGCACAGATACGCAGTATTTT. Translated, it gives CASSLARRLAGGTDTQYF.